Each of the 10 T cell receptor beta chains below was sequenced from the same sample in a study of cytomegalovirus exposure and HLA in healthy donors. This PCR relied on a set of 60 Vbeta primers and 13 Jbeta primers. The method was immunoSEQ multiplex PCR; TCRdb's version includes in-frame clones alone and lacks a portion of them. The sample yields over 100,000 clones, 60% to 80% seen once. Source material: PBMCs. The receptors stem from a female donor in good health and CMV-seronegative.

The chain carries TRBV28 and TRBJ2-5, with 11 bases matching TRBD2. Germline V gene lookup returns CDR1 MDHEN and CDR2 SYDVKM. The junction had 9 bases not matched to a gene; V was cut back by 4 bases and J by 2 bases. The CDR3 contains 17 residues. CDR3 nucleotide sequence: TGTGCCAGCAGTTGGGCCCGGACTAGCGGGTTACAAGAGACCCAGTACTTC. This gives the protein CASSWARTSGLQETQYF.

In this sample, this clone turned up a few times. The rearrangement joins TRBV9 to TRBJ2-2; 8 bases map to TRBD2. The CDR3 totals 19 residues. Unmatched junction bases numbered 13, after V lost 0 bases and J lost 3 bases. CDR1 SGDLS and CDR2 YYNGEE come from the germline V gene. In DNA, the CDR3 is TGTGCCAGCAGCGTAGGAAGCGAGGCGGGAGGCCAGGACACCGGGGAGCTGTTTTTT. This codes for CASSVGSEAGGQDTGELFF.

The rearrangement uses TRBV30 and TRBJ1-1; 9 nucleotides agree with TRBD1. This CDR3 comprises 14 residues. Germline lookup yields CDR1 GTSNPN and CDR2 SVGIG (reference sequence). V trimming: 1 base; J trimming: 1 base; junction bases outside the gene matches: 1. The CDR3 DNA follows: TGTGCCTGGAGTGACAGGGGGCCGAACACTGAAGCTTTCTTT. Residues: CAWSDRGPNTEAFF.

This clone was found a few times. The chain is built from TRBV7-2 and TRBJ2-7, with 8 positions matching TRBD2. Germline CDR1 is SGHTA and CDR2 is FQGNSA. This CDR3 comprises 14 residues. V was clipped by 4 bases and J by 2 bases; unmatched bases: 4. The CDR3 is CASSSGTRTYEQYF. Written as DNA, the CDR3 is TGTGCCAGCAGCTCCGGGACTAGGACCTACGAGCAGTACTTC.

This sequence joins TRBV7-9 and TRBJ1-4; possibly TRBD1 for D (6 bases). V lost 11 bases and J 6 bases, leaving 19 bases between the germline ends. CDR3 size: 14 residues. The germline CDR1 and CDR2 sequences are SEHNR and FQNEAQ (reference sequence). This CDR3 reads CAAARAGADEKLFF. The CDR3 nucleotides read TGTGCCGCAGCCCGCGCGGGGGCGGATGAAAAACTGTTTTTT.

The genes are TRBV28 and TRBJ2-2; 11 positions match TRBD2. Germline assignment: CDR1 MDHEN and CDR2 SYDVKM. V shed 7 bases, J shed 6 bases, and the junction held 10 bases outside the gene matches. This CDR3 is built from 16 residues. The CDR3 region has the DNA TGTGCCAGCATCACTGGGGGACTAGCGGTCGCCGGGGAGCTGTTTTTT. Residues: CASITGGLAVAGELFF.

In its sample, this clone was seen once. The rearrangement links TRBV10-3 to TRBJ1-2; D possibly corresponds to TRBD1 (6 bases). Looked up from germline, CDR1 is ENHRY and CDR2 is SYGVKD. The CDR3 runs to 15 residues. V gave up 3 bases and J gave up 2 bases, with 13 bases separating them. The CDR3 nucleotides are TGTGCCATCAGTGAAGGGGCCACAGGGAACTATGGCTACACCTTC. Its protein is CAISEGATGNYGYTF.

The chain recombines TRBV6-1 with TRBJ2-2; TRBD2 matches at 16 bases. Germline CDR1 MNHNS, CDR2 SASEGT. The CDR3 is made up of 18 amino acids. After removal of 4 bases from V and 2 bases from J, the junction contained 4 bases not matched to a gene. CDR3 nucleotide sequence: TGTGCCAGCAGTGCGGGACTAGCGGGAGGGCTCAACACCGGGGAGCTGTTTTTT. Its protein product is CASSAGLAGGLNTGELFF.

V is TRBV29-1 and J is TRBJ2-7; maybe TRBD2 (6 bases). Trimming removed 0 bases from V and 3 bases from J, with 6 bases in between. Germline V gene sequence: CDR1 SQVTM, CDR2 ANQGSEA. This CDR3 has 12 residues. The CDR3: CSVEDSGYEQYF. The CDR3 nucleotides read TGCAGCGTTGAAGATAGCGGCTACGAGCAGTACTTC.

The chain employs TRBV28 and TRBJ2-2, with 11 positions matching TRBD1. CDR1 and CDR2 (germline): MDHEN, SYDVKM. The CDR3 is 15 residues long. Trimming took 6 bases from V and 4 from J; bases not matched to a gene: 4. CDR3 DNA sequence: TGTGCCAGCAGCTGGACAGGGGGCTTCACCGGGGAGCTGTTTTTT. It codes for CASSWTGGFTGELFF.